Listed below are T cell receptor beta chains from one sample, sequenced in a study of tumor and adjacent non-tumor tissue in lung cancer. Via MiXCR, TCRdb re-called the multiplex PCR reads, giving one row per CDR3 protein. Among some 200,000 distinct CDR3 sequences listed, around 70% were seen once. Input material: lung tumor tissue. The receptors shown here come from a man in his sixties with non-small cell lung cancer. CDR3s include the opening cysteine and the closing phenylalanine or tryptophan. The order of the fields is J gene, V gene, clone size, D gene, CDR3 DNA, CDR3 protein. A D gene is named only where the DNA matches it firmly. Some rows have no size entry. The others give once, few or many, or a class for an expanded clone.

TRBJ1-1	TRBV12-3/TRBV12-4	NA	NA	TGTGCCAGCAGTTTAGGGGGGCGGGAAGCTTTCTTT	CASSLGGREAFF
TRBJ1-5	TRBV6-5	once	NA	TGTGCCAGCAGTTATAACAGCGATCAGCCACAGCATTTT	CASSYNSDQPQHF
TRBJ1-4	TRBV7-2	NA	NA	TGTGCCAGCAGCTTAGGACAACTTGATGAAAAACTGTTTTTT	CASSLGQLDEKLFF
TRBJ2-5	TRBV20-1	NA	NA	TGCAGTGCCATCCGGGGGACCCCAGGAGAGACCCAGTACTTC	CSAIRGTPGETQYF
TRBJ2-5	TRBV12-3/TRBV12-4	few	NA	TGTGCCAGCAGTTTCGCTGGGAATACAGAGACCCAGTACTTC	CASSFAGNTETQYF
TRBJ2-7	TRBV6-5	NA	NA	TGTGCCAGCAGTCCACGAAGGACACACGAGCAGTACTTC	CASSPRRTHEQYF
TRBJ2-3	TRBV6-1	NA	NA	TGTGCCGGAGCGACGGATGATACGCAGTATTTT	CAGATDDTQYF
TRBJ2-1	TRBV5-5	once	TRBD2	TGTGCCAGCAGCTTGTTAGGCGGGAGGGCCGTCAATGATCAGTTCTTC	CASSLLGGRAVNDQFF
TRBJ2-7	TRBV20-1	NA	TRBD2	TGCAGTGCTAGCGGGGCTAGCGGGCGGGCCTACGAGCAGTACTTC	CSASGASGRAYEQYF
TRBJ2-1	TRBV7-9	NA	NA	TGTGCCAGCAGCTTTCAGGGTGGAGGGGACAGCTCCTACAATGAGCAGTTCTTC	CASSFQGGGDSSYNEQFF
TRBJ2-7	TRBV20-1	NA	TRBD2	TGCAGTGCTGCCTCCTGGAGCGGGACTGACGAGCAGTACTTC	CSAASWSGTDEQYF
TRBJ2-3	TRBV6-2/TRBV6-3	NA	NA	TGTGTCAGCAGTTCCCGCGCCAAAAGAGATACGCAGTATTTT	CVSSSRAKRDTQYF
TRBJ1-4	TRBV5-5	NA	NA	TGTGCCAGCAGCCCCCGGGGGATACAAACAACTAATGAAAAACTGTTTTTT	CASSPRGIQTTNEKLFF
TRBJ2-1	TRBV12-3/TRBV12-4	NA	NA	TGTGCCAGCAGTGTTCAGAGTGTCAGGGACAATGAGCAGTTCTTC	CASSVQSVRDNEQFF
TRBJ2-1	TRBV11-3	NA	NA	TGTGCCAGCAGCTTAAGAGAAGCGACAAATGAGCAGTTCTTC	CASSLREATNEQFF
TRBJ1-1	TRBV11-1	NA	NA	TGTGCCAGTAGCTTAGGACTTTTGAACACTGAAGCTTTATTT	CASSLGLLNTEALF
TRBJ2-7	TRBV6-5	NA	TRBD2	TGTGCCAGCAGTTCACTAGTGGGAGGGACCTACGTGCAGTACTTC	CASSSLVGGTYVQYF
TRBJ2-7	TRBV6-1	NA	TRBD1	TGTCCCAGCGAGAAGGGGGACAGCTCCTACGAGCAGTATTTC	CPSEKGDSSYEQYF
TRBJ1-6	TRBV12-3/TRBV12-4	NA	NA	TGTGCCAACAGTGCCCTTCGGGTCCTCCACTTT	CANSALRVLHF
TRBJ1-5	TRBV6-5	NA	NA	TGTGCCAGTGCGGCAGATTATAGCAATCAGCCCCAGCATTTT	CASAADYSNQPQHF
TRBJ1-2	TRBV6-1	few	TRBD1	TGTGCCACCCTAAGTGGACAGGGGGGTAACTATGGCTACACCTTC	CATLSGQGGNYGYTF
TRBJ1-6	TRBV12-3/TRBV12-4	NA	NA	TGTGCCAGCAGCCCAGGGGTTGGGAAAAGCTCCTATAATTCACCCCTCCACTTT	CASSPGVGKSSYNSPLHF
TRBJ2-5	TRBV11-2	NA	NA	TGTGCCAGCAACTCCACAATGGCGAGGCCAAAGGAGACCCAGTACTTC	CASNSTMARPKETQYF
TRBJ1-1	TRBV4-1	once	NA	TGCGCCAGCAGCAGAGGCCATACATCTATGAACACTGAAGCTTTCTTT	CASSRGHTSMNTEAFF
TRBJ2-7	TRBV6-2/TRBV6-3	few	NA	TGTGCCAGCAGTCGGCCAACCACCTACGAGCAGTACTTC	CASSRPTTYEQYF
TRBJ2-2	TRBV11-1	many	TRBD1	TGTGCCAGCAGCTTTTGGTCAGGGGGCGCGCCCGGGGAGCTGTTTTTT	CASSFWSGGAPGELFF
TRBJ2-5	TRBV5-1	few	NA	TGCGCCAGCAGCTTGGAGGGACCGAGGGGGGAGACCCAGTACTTC	CASSLEGPRGETQYF
TRBJ2-3	TRBV5-1	NA	NA	TGCGCCAGCAGCTCTGTGACCCATGGCACAGATACGCAGTATTTT	CASSSVTHGTDTQYF
TRBJ2-3	TRBV29-1	NA	NA	TGCAGCGTTGAAGTGGGGATCCCGGGAGATATGCAGTATTTT	CSVEVGIPGDMQYF
TRBJ2-7	TRBV6-2/TRBV6-3	NA	TRBD2	TGTGCCAGCAGTTCCCTAGGACTAGCGGGAGAAGACCACGAGCAGTACTTC	CASSSLGLAGEDHEQYF
TRBJ2-1	TRBV12-3/TRBV12-4	many	NA	TGTGCCAGCAGTTTCGGAGGGTTACCCTACAATGAGCAGTTCTTC	CASSFGGLPYNEQFF
TRBJ1-5	TRBV20-1	NA	TRBD1	TGCAGTGTTAGAGATCAACAGGGGGATGGGCAGCCCCAGCACTTT	CSVRDQQGDGQPQHF
TRBJ1-4	TRBV20-1	NA	NA	TGCAGCGATAGAGGCGGCGGTAATGAAAAACTGTTTTTT	CSDRGGGNEKLFF
TRBJ1-5	TRBV20-1	NA	NA	TGCAGTGCTAGAGATGCCCGGACAACTGAGCCCCAACATTTT	CSARDARTTEPQHF
TRBJ2-7	TRBV11-3	NA	TRBD2	TGTGCCAGCAGCTTATATAAGGATCGGGGACTATACCAGCAGTACTTC	CASSLYKDRGLYQQYF
TRBJ1-1	TRBV14	NA	NA	TGTGCCAGCAGTTCCACAGGTTGGGAAACTGAAGCTTTCTTT	CASSSTGWETEAFF
TRBJ2-1	TRBV7-3	NA	NA	TGTGCCAGCAGCTTAAGCGGAGCCACCTACAATGAGCAGTTCTTC	CASSLSGATYNEQFF
TRBJ1-2	TRBV11-3	NA	NA	TGTACCAGTAGCTTATCGTCAGGGTTGAACTATGGCTACACCTTC	CTSSLSSGLNYGYTF
TRBJ2-3	TRBV6-1	NA	NA	TGTGCCAGCAGTGAAGGAGCAGGGAGCACAAATACGCAGTATTTT	CASSEGAGSTNTQYF
TRBJ1-4	TRBV6-1	many	NA	TGTGCCAGCAGGGAGGAGGGAGGGAGTGAAAAACTGTTTTTT	CASREEGGSEKLFF
TRBJ1-4	TRBV4-1	NA	NA	TGCACCAGCAGCCAAGAGACATTTAATGAAAAACTGTTTTTT	CTSSQETFNEKLFF
TRBJ1-1	TRBV5-6	NA	NA	TGTGCCAGCAGCCAAGCCTCTGAAGGCGGGAACACTGAAGCTTTCTTT	CASSQASEGGNTEAFF
TRBJ2-7	TRBV20-1	NA	NA	TGCAGTGCCTATGACAGCGGTACCTACGAGCAGTACTTC	CSAYDSGTYEQYF
TRBJ2-7	TRBV20-1	NA	NA	TGCAGTGGTGACGAGCGGTACGAGCAGTACTTC	CSGDERYEQYF
TRBJ1-6	TRBV12-3/TRBV12-4	NA	TRBD1	TGTGCCAGCAGTTTAGGACAGGGCTGGGCACCCCTCCACTTT	CASSLGQGWAPLHF
TRBJ2-7	TRBV20-1	NA	NA	TGCAATGCTAGAGCCAGGGTGGTTTCCGAGCAGTACTTC	CNARARVVSEQYF
TRBJ2-1	TRBV20-1	few	NA	TGCAGTGCTATTGGACTACCGGGGGCCGGGAGGAATGAGCAGTTCTTT	CSAIGLPGAGRNEQFF
TRBJ2-3	TRBV5-6	NA	NA	TGTGCCAGCAGCTTGGTAACATTGGCAGATACGCAGTATTTT	CASSLVTLADTQYF
TRBJ2-7	TRBV4-1	NA	NA	TGCGCCAGCAGCAAGAGACAGGGCGGGGAGGAGCAGTACTTC	CASSKRQGGEEQYF
TRBJ2-4	TRBV4-2	NA	NA	TGTGCCAGCAGCCAAGAGAAGAGAACCAAAAACATTCAGTGCTTC	CASSQEKRTKNIQCF
TRBJ2-2	TRBV12-3/TRBV12-4	many	NA	TGTGCCAGCAGTAGGGGGGGTAGTTTAAGGACCGGGGAGCTGTTTTTT	CASSRGGSLRTGELFF
TRBJ2-5	TRBV11-2	NA	NA	TGTGCCAGCAGCAAAGTAGGGGGATCGGGGATTGACCAGGACTTC	CASSKVGGSGIDQDF